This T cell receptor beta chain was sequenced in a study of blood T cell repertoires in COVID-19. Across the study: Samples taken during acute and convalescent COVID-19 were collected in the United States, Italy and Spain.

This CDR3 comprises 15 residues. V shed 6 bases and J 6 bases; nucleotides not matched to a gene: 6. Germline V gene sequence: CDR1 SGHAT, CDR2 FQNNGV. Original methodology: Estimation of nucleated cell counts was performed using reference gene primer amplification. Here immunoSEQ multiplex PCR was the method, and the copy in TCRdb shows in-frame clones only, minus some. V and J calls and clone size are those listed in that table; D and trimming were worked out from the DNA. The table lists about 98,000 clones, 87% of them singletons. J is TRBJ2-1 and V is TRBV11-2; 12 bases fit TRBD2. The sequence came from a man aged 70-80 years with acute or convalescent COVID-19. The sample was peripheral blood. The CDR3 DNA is TGTGCCAGCAGTCGTACTAGCGGGGGGTTCAATGAGCAGTTCTTC. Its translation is CASSRTSGGFNEQFF.